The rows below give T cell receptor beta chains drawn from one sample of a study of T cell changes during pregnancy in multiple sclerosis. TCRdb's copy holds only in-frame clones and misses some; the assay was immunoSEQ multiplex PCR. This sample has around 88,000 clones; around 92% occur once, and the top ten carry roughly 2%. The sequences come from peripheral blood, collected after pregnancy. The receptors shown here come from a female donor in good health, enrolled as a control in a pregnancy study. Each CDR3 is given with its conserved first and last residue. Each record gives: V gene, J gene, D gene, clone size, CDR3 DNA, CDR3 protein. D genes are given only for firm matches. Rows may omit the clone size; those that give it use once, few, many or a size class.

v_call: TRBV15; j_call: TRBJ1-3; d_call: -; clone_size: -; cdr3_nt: TGTGCCACCAGCACCCGGGGGGGCGCAGACACCATATATTTT; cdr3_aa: CATSTRGGADTIYF
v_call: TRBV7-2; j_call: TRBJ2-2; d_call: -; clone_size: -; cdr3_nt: TGTGCCAGCAGCTTAGACGGGAGAACCGGGGAGCTGTTTTTT; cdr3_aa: CASSLDGRTGELFF
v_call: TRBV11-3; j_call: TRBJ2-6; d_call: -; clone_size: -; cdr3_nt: TGTGCCAGCAGCTTAATAGGACAGTCCAACGTCCTGACTTTC; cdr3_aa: CASSLIGQSNVLTF
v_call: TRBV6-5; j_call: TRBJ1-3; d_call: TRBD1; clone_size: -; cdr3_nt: TGTGCCAGCAGTTACCGCAGGGGGCCTTCTGGAAACACCATATATTTT; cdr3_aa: CASSYRRGPSGNTIYF
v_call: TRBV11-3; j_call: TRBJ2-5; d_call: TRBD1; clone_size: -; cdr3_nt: TGTGCCAGCAGCACCACAGGGGCGGCGGGAGAGACCCAGTACTTC; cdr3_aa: CASSTTGAAGETQYF
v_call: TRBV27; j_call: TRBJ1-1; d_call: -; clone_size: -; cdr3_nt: TGTGCCAGCAGTTTTGCAGGTGAAGCTTTCTTT; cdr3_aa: CASSFAGEAFF
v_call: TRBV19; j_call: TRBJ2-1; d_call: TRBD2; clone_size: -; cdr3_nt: TGTGCCAGTAGTACCCTAGCGGGAGTACGGACCTACAATGAGCAGTTCTTC; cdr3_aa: CASSTLAGVRTYNEQFF
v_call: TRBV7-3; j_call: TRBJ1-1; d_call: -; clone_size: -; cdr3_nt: TGTGCCAGCAGCTCAGACAGTTTTTTGAACACTGAAGCTTTCTTT; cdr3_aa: CASSSDSFLNTEAFF
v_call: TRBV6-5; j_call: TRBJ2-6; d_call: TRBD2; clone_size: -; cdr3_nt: TGTGCCAGCAGTTACGGGGGAGGGGCTGGGGCCAACGTCCTGACTTTC; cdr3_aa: CASSYGGGAGANVLTF
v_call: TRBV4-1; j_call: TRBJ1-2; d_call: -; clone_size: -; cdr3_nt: TGCGCCAGCAGCCGCCAGACAGAGAGCTATGGCTACACCTTC; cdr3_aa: CASSRQTESYGYTF
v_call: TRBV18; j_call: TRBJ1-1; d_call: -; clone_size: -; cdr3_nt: TGTGCCAGCTCACCTCTCCCGGGACCGGGAGGGAGTAACACTGAAGCTTTCTTT; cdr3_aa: CASSPLPGPGGSNTEAFF
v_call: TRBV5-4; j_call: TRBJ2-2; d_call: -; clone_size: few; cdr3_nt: TGTGCCAGCAGCTTTCGTATCGTCAGTAACACCGGGGAGCTGTTTTTT; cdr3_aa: CASSFRIVSNTGELFF
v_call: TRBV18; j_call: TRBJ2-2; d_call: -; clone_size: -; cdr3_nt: TGTGCCAGCACTGGAGATATCACCGGGGAGCTGTTTTTT; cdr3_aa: CASTGDITGELFF
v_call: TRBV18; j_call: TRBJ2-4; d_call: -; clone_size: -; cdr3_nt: TGTGCCAGCTCACCACAGGGGGAAGCCAAAAACATTCAGTACTTC; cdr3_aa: CASSPQGEAKNIQYF
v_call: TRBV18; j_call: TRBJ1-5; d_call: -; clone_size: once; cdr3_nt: TGTGCCAGCTCACCACGAGAGGTTACTCAGCCCCAGCATTTT; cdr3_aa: CASSPREVTQPQHF
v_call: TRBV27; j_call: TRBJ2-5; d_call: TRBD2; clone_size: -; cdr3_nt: TGTGCCAGCAGTTTTTCGCGGGGGGGGGAGACCCAGTACTTC; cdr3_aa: CASSFSRGGETQYF
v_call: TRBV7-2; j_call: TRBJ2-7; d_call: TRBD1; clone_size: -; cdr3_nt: TGTGCCAGCAGCATACAGGGGGGTCTGGGCGAGCAGTACTTC; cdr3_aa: CASSIQGGLGEQYF
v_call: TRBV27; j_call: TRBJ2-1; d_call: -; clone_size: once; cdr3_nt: TGTGCCAGCAGTTTATTGGCGGGGCTAGGGAATGAGCAGTTCTTC; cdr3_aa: CASSLLAGLGNEQFF
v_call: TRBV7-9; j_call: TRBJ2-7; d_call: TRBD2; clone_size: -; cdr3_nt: TGTGCCAGCAGGGGGGGGTTCGCCTACGAGCAGTACTTC; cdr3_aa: CASRGGFAYEQYF
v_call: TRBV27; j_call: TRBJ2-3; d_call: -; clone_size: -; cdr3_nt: TGTGCCAGCAGTTTACCCGGCCACAGACCCACAGATACGCAGTATTTT; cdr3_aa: CASSLPGHRPTDTQYF
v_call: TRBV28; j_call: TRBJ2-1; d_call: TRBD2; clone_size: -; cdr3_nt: TGTGCCAGCATACCGGCGGTTAGCGGGGGACCAACCTACAATGAGCAGTTCTTC; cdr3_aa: CASIPAVSGGPTYNEQFF
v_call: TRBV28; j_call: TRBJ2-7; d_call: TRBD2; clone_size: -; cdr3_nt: TGTGCCAGCAGTTTGGCGGCCCTAGCGGGGCGAGAGCAGTACTTC; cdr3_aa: CASSLAALAGREQYF
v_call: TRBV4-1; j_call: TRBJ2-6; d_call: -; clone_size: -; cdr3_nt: TGCGCCAGCAGCCCCGGGGCAGGGGGGCCAGGGGCCAACGTCCTGACTTTC; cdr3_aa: CASSPGAGGPGANVLTF